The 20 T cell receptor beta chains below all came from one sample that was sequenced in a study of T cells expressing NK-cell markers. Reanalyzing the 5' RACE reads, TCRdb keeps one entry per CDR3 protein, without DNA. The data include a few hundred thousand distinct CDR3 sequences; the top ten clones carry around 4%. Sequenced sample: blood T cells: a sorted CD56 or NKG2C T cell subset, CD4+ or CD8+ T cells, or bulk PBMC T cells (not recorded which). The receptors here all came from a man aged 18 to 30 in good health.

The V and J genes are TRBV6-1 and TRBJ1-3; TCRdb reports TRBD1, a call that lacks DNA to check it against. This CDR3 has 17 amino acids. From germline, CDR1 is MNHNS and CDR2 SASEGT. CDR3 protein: CASSEHASPGSGNTIYF.

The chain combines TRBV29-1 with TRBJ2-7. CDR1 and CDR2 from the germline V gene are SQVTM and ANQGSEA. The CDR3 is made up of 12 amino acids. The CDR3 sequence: CSVGVGSYEQYF.

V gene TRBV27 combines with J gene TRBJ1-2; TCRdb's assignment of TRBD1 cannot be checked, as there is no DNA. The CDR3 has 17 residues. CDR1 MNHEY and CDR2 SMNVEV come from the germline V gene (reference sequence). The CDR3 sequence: CASRSPGTGGASYGYTF.

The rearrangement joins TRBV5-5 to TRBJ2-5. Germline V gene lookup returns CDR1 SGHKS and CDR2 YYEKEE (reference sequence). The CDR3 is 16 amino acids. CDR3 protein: CASSFPHHSPQETQYF.

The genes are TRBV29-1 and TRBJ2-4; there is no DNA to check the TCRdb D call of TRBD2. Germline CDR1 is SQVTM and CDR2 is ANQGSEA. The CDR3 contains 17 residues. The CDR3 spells CSARQGLAGGPGDIQYF.

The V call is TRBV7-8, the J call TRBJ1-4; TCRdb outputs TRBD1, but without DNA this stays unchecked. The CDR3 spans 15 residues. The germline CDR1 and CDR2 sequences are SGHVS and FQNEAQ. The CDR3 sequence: CASSTNRGPEEKLFF.

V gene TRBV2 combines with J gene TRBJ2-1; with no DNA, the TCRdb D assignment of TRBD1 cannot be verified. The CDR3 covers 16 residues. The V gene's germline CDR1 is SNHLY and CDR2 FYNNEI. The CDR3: CASSGGAGPSYNEQFF.

The CDR3 sequence is CASSGGWGNEQFF. The chain uses TRBV9 and TRBJ2-1. The germline gives CDR1 SGDLS, CDR2 YYNGEE. CDR3 length: 13 residues.

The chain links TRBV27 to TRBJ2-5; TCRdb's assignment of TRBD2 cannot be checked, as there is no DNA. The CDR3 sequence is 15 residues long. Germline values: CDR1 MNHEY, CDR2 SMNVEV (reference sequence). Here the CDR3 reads CASSNRLAGVETQYF.

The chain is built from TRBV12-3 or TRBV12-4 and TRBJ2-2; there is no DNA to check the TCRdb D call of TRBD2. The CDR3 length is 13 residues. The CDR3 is CASRLLVSGELFF.

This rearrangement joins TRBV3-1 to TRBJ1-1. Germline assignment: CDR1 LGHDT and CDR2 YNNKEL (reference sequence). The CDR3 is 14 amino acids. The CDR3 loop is CASSQVPGPTEAFF.

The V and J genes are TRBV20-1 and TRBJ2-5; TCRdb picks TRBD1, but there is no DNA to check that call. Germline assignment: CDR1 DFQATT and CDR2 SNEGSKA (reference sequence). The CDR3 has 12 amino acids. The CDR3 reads CSTYRGRETQYF.

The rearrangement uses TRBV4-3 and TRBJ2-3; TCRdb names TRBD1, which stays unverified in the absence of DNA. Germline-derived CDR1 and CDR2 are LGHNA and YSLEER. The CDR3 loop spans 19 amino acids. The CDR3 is CASSQDPQHSGQGTDTQYF.

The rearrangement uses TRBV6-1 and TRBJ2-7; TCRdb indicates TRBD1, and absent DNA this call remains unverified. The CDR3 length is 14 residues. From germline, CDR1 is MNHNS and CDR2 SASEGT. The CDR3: CASNIDRFRPEQYF.

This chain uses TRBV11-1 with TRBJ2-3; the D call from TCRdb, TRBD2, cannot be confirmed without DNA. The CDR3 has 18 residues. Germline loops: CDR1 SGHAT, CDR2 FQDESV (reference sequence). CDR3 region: CASSLATSVAGAADTQYF.

CDR3 amino acids: CASSVDLASAETQYF. The chain recombines TRBV9 with TRBJ2-5; TCRdb names TRBD2, which stays unverified in the absence of DNA. Germline V gene data show CDR1 as SGDLS and CDR2 as YYNGEE. This CDR3 comprises 15 residues.

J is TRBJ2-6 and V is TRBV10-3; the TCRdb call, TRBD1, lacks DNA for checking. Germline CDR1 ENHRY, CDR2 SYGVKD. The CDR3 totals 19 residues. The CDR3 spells CAISEILGQGRTGANVLTF.

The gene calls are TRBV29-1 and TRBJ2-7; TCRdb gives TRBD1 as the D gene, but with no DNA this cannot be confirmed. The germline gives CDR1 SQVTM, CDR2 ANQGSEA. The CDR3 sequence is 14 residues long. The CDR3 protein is CSVQLRDRVYEQYF.

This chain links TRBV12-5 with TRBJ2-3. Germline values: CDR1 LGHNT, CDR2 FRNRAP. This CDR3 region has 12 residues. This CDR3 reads CASGLDGYTQYF. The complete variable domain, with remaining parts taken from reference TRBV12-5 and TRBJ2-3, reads DARVTQTPRHKVTEMGQEVTMRCQPILGHNTVFWYRQTMMQGLELLAYFRNRAPLDDSGMPKDRFSAEMPDATLATLKIQPSEPRDSAVYFCASGLDGYTQYFGPGTRLTVL.

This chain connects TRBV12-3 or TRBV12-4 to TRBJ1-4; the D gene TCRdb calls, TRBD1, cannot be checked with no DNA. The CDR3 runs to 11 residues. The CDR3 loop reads CASSPGEKLFF.